This TCR beta chain was recorded in a study of blood T cell repertoires in COVID-19. Overall study: Samples taken during acute and convalescent COVID-19 were collected in the United States, Italy and Spain. PBMCs, B-cell-depleted T cells, or T cells provided the cDNA or gDNA that made up the material.

CDR3 length: 14 residues. Germline CDR1 and CDR2: SEHNR and FQNEAQ (reference sequence). The V end lost 5 bases, the J end lost 0 bases, and 10 bases lay between the germline ends. Per the authors' pipeline: Estimation of nucleated cell counts relied on the amplification of reference gene primers. Sequencing was performed with immunoSEQ multiplex PCR; in TCRdb, only in-frame clones are kept and a portion is missing. V and J calls and clone size come straight from that table; D and trimming were deduced from the DNA. The data hold almost 300,000 clones, with nearly 90% observed a single time. The receptor comes from a woman in her twenties or thirties with COVID-19, enrolled during active disease. The V call is TRBV7-9, the J call TRBJ1-2; D is unresolved. Input material: peripheral blood. As DNA, the CDR3 is TGTGCCAGCAGCCGCCTTGACTCTAACTATGGCTACACCTTC. The encoded protein is CASSRLDSNYGYTF.